A selection of T cell receptor beta chains follows, all from one sample in a study of patients and donors after allogeneic stem cell transplantation. TCRdb re-derived calls from the RT-PCR reads in MiXCR, one entry per CDR3 protein. The data show 160,000 or so distinct CDR3 sequences, about 24% seen once. The sample consisted of blood, either unsorted or a sorted T cell fraction (not recorded which). These receptors all stem from a human donor who was either an allogeneic HSCT recipient or a stem cell or donor lymphocyte infusion donor (not recorded which). It is not recorded whose cells these are; they may come from a transplant donor. CDR3s include the opening cysteine and the closing phenylalanine or tryptophan. A D gene is named only where the DNA matches it firmly. Expanded clones are given a class, and other clones once, few, many or no size at all.

TRBD2	few	TRBJ2-1	TRBV5-1	TGCGCCAGCAGCTTGGAACTAGCGGGAGAAGGTGAGCAGTTCTTC	CASSLELAGEGEQFF
-	-	TRBJ1-2	TRBV4-1	TGCGCCAGCAGCCAAGAGGGCGTAATGTATGGCTACACCTTC	CASSQEGVMYGYTF
TRBD2	-	TRBJ2-7	TRBV6-5	TGTGCCAGCAGTTATCGACTAGCGGGAAACTACGAGCAGTACTTC	CASSYRLAGNYEQYF
-	-	TRBJ1-2	TRBV7-8	TGTGCCAGCAGCTTAAGACAGGCATCTAACTATGGCTACACCTTC	CASSLRQASNYGYTF
TRBD1	-	TRBJ2-1	TRBV28	TGTGCCAGCAGTTTATTGACAGGGGGGGGCAATGAGCAGTTCTTC	CASSLLTGGGNEQFF
TRBD1	-	TRBJ1-2	TRBV12-3/TRBV12-4	TGTGCCAGCAGTCTAGGGACAGGTGCCTACTATGGCTACACCTTC	CASSLGTGAYYGYTF
TRBD1	-	TRBJ2-3	TRBV15	TGTGCCACCAGCAGGACAGGGACCACAGATACGCAGTATTTT	CATSRTGTTDTQYF
TRBD2	-	TRBJ2-7	TRBV12-3/TRBV12-4	TGTGCCAGCAGTACGACTAGCGGGGGCTACGAGCAGTACTTC	CASSTTSGGYEQYF
-	-	TRBJ2-1	TRBV20-1	TGCAGTGCTAGAGATTCGGGGACGGACGCCTACAATGAGCAGTTCTTC	CSARDSGTDAYNEQFF
-	-	TRBJ1-5	TRBV29-1	TGCAGCGTTTCACAGAATAGCAATCAGCCCCAGCATTTT	CSVSQNSNQPQHF
-	-	TRBJ1-2	TRBV21-1	TGTGCCAGCAGCAACAAGGGGGAGTCAGATGGCTACACCTTC	CASSNKGESDGYTF
-	few	TRBJ1-2	TRBV7-8	TGTGCCAGCAGCTTACGGGACTCTCGGTTCTATGGCTACACCTTC	CASSLRDSRFYGYTF
-	-	TRBJ1-3	TRBV12-3/TRBV12-4	TGTGCCAGCAGTTTTGGTCCCTTCAGGGGAAACACCATATATTTT	CASSFGPFRGNTIYF
TRBD1	-	TRBJ1-5	TRBV20-1	TGCAGTGCTAACCGGGACAGGGGAAACAATCAGCCCCAGCATTTT	CSANRDRGNNQPQHF
TRBD2	-	TRBJ2-1	TRBV10-3	TGTGCCATCAGGACCGGACTAGCGGGAGAAAGTGAGCAGTTCTTC	CAIRTGLAGESEQFF
-	many	TRBJ1-1	TRBV14	TGTGCCAGCAGCCTGCCCCTCGGCGGGGCGGCTAACACTGAAGCTTTCTTT	CASSLPLGGAANTEAFF
-	few	TRBJ2-3	TRBV3-1	TGTGCCAGCAGCGCTCGGGACGCCAGCGCAGATACGCAGTATTTT	CASSARDASADTQYF
-	few	TRBJ2-5	TRBV21-1	TGTGCCAGCAGCTTACAGGGTAATGAGACCCAGTACTTC	CASSLQGNETQYF
-	few	TRBJ2-2	TRBV29-1	TGCAGCGTTATCAGGGTCTCCAACACCGGGGAGCTGTTTTTT	CSVIRVSNTGELFF
-	-	TRBJ1-5	TRBV9	TGTGCCAGCAGCGGAACAGGGTCCCAGCCCCAGCATTTT	CASSGTGSQPQHF
-	-	TRBJ1-4	TRBV6-6	TGTGCCAGCAGTTACCTCCGGGAAAAACTGTTTTTT	CASSYLREKLFF
TRBD2	-	TRBJ2-7	TRBV6-5	TGTGCCAGCAGTTACTCGAGTGCTAGCGGGGTCTACGAGCAGTACTTC	CASSYSSASGVYEQYF
-	-	TRBJ1-2	TRBV12-3/TRBV12-4	TGTGCCAGCAGTTTTGGAGCCAGGGGACCTGATGGCTACACCTTC	CASSFGARGPDGYTF
-	many	TRBJ1-4	TRBV12-3/TRBV12-4	TGTGCCAGCAGATTTGGAACTAATGAAAAACTGTTTTTT	CASRFGTNEKLFF
TRBD2	-	TRBJ2-5	TRBV6-5	TGTGCCAGCAGAGTGGGACTAGCGAGCGGAGAGACCCAGTACTTC	CASRVGLASGETQYF
-	-	TRBJ2-7	TRBV5-6	TGTGCCAGCAGCACCCAAGGAACCCACTCCTACGAGCAGTACTTC	CASSTQGTHSYEQYF
TRBD2	few	TRBJ2-5	TRBV10-3	TGTGCCATCAGTCCCGCGGGGGAAGAGACCCAGTACTTC	CAISPAGEETQYF
-	-	TRBJ2-1	TRBV5-1	TGCGCCAGCAGCTTTATCAGGGATGAGCAGTTCTTC	CASSFIRDEQFF